Below are 24 T cell receptor beta chains sequenced from a single sample in a study of B cell selection in AIRE deficiency. Conventional CD4 T cells were sorted as CD4+CD127+ cells. TCRdb keeps only in-frame clones here, not all; method: immunoSEQ multiplex PCR. The sample comprises 20,000 to 25,000 clones, roughly 97% of which are singletons, and 0.3% rests with the top ten. The source material was conventional CD4+ T cells sorted from PBMCs. These TCRs come from a human donor with AIRE deficiency.

The J gene is TRBJ2-7, the V gene TRBV6-5; perhaps TRBD1 as D (6 bases). The V gene's germline CDR1 is MNHEY and CDR2 SVGAGI. Trimming took 6 bases from V and 2 from J, leaving 11 bases between them. This CDR3 spans 13 amino acids. This CDR3 reads CASRKAGAYEQYF. In DNA form, the CDR3 reads TGTGCCAGCAGAAAGGCAGGGGCCTACGAGCAGTACTTC.

This chain's CDR3 is CASSRPFPTGAISYEQYF. CDR3 DNA: TGTGCCAGCAGCCGCCCCTTCCCCACAGGTGCTATCTCCTACGAGCAGTACTTC. This chain uses TRBV5-6 with TRBJ2-7; D may be TRBD1 (5 bases). The CDR3 runs to 18 residues. The germline CDR1 and CDR2 sequences are SGHDT and YYEEEE. Between the trimmed V and J ends, which lost 4 bases and 0 bases, there was a span of 23 bases.

J is TRBJ1-3 and V is TRBV6-5, with D uncertain. The CDR3 runs to 12 residues. Trimming stripped 4 bases from V and 4 bases from J, with 5 bases between. The germline V gene encodes CDR1 MNHEY and CDR2 SVGAGI. The chain's CDR3 is CASSLDGNTIYF. CDR3 coding DNA: TGTGCCAGCAGTTTGGACGGAAACACCATATATTTT.

The chain has TRBV7-9 and TRBJ2-1, with D possibly TRBD2 on 6 matching bases. V was cut by 4 bases and J by 4 bases, with 14 bases left in between. Per germline, CDR1 SEHNR and CDR2 FQNEAQ (reference sequence). The CDR3 sequence is 15 residues long. DNA for the CDR3: TGTGCCAGCAGCTCGGCCCGGGACTTTTACAATGAGCAGTTCTTC. Translation: CASSSARDFYNEQFF.

CDR3 bases: TGTGCCAGCAGTGCTGACAGGGGTTTCGTTGGGAACACCGGGGAGCTGTTTTTT. Translated, it gives CASSADRGFVGNTGELFF. The chain has TRBV25-1 and TRBJ2-2; 8 bases are a match to TRBD1. V trimming: 4 bases; J trimming: 1 base; junction bases outside the gene matches: 11. The CDR3 has 18 amino acids. The germline V gene encodes CDR1 MGHDK and CDR2 SYGVNS.

The genes are TRBV6-1 and TRBJ2-5, with 9 bases identical to TRBD2. The CDR3 is 16 amino acids. With 4 bases clipped from V and 5 bases from J, the junction kept 11 bases outside the gene matches. Looked up from germline, CDR1 is MNHNS and CDR2 is SASEGT. The CDR3 coding sequence is TGTGCCAGCAGTGCCAATTTGGCGGGAGGGTGGGAGACCCAGTACTTC. It is translated as CASSANLAGGWETQYF.

The genes are TRBV14 and TRBJ2-2, with no clear D. Between the trimmed V and J ends, which lost 5 bases and 0 bases, there was a span of 16 bases. Germline V gene data show CDR1 as SGHDN and CDR2 as FVKESK. CDR3 length equals 17 residues. The CDR3 sequence: CASSSSDTQSNTGELFF. In DNA, the CDR3 is TGTGCCAGCAGCTCGTCCGACACCCAGTCGAACACCGGGGAGCTGTTTTTT.

The chain is built from TRBV18 and TRBJ1-1, with D hard to call. This CDR3 has 16 residues. V lost 7 bases and J 8 bases, leaving 26 bases between the germline ends. Germline lookup yields CDR1 KGHSH and CDR2 LQKENI. CDR3 in DNA: TGTGCCAGCTTCCGGATTTCCAGCCCGACCCCAAGAGAAGCTTTCTTT. Amino acid sequence: CASFRISSPTPREAFF. The variable domain in full, with the rest retrieved from reference TRBV18 and TRBJ1-1, is NAGVMQNPRHLVRRRGQEARLRCSPMKGHSHVYWYRQLPEEGLKFMVYLQKENIIDESGMPKERFSAEFPKEGPSILRIQQVVRGDSAAYFCASFRISSPTPREAFFGQGTRLTVV.

The rearrangement links TRBV5-1 to TRBJ1-6; 7 bases agree with TRBD1. There are 15 residues in the CDR3. V lost 4 bases and J lost 7; bases outside the gene matches: 8. Looked up from germline, CDR1 is SGHRS and CDR2 is YFSETQ. CDR3: CASSLQTGYNSPLHF. In DNA form, the CDR3 reads TGCGCCAGCAGCCTGCAGACAGGGTACAATTCACCCCTCCACTTT.

The chain employs TRBV7-3 and TRBJ1-1; the D is unclear. V shed 3 bases and J shed 5 bases, with 10 bases lying between them. The CDR3 totals 13 residues. Per the germline V gene, CDR1 is SGHTA and CDR2 is FQGTGA. CDR3 in amino acids: CASSFLWGTEAFF. Here the CDR3 DNA reads TGTGCCAGCAGCTTTTTGTGGGGAACTGAAGCTTTCTTT.

The rearrangement uses TRBV6-5 and TRBJ2-7, with 7 bases that match TRBD1. V trimming: 2 bases; J trimming: 0 bases; junction bases outside the gene matches: 4. This CDR3 region has 15 residues. The germline gives CDR1 MNHEY, CDR2 SVGAGI. The CDR3 spells CASSYPTGNSYEQYF. The CDR3 coding sequence is TGTGCCAGCAGTTACCCGACAGGGAACTCCTACGAGCAGTACTTC.

The V call is TRBV19, the J call TRBJ2-2, with D unresolved. CDR1 is LNHDA, CDR2 SQIVND, per germline (reference sequence). The CDR3 loop spans 10 amino acids. V was cut by 6 bases and J by 10 bases, with 6 bases left in between. In nucleotides, the CDR3 is TGTGCCAGTAGGAAAGAGGAGCTGTTTTTT. It codes for CASRKEELFF.

The table lists this clone with a count of one. The rearrangement joins TRBV10-3 to TRBJ1-5, with 9 bases that match TRBD1. After removal of 6 bases from V and 4 bases from J, the junction contained 7 bases not matched to a gene. CDR1 is ENHRY, CDR2 SYGVKD, per germline. The CDR3 length is 15 residues. The chain's CDR3 is CAIRAGTGSNQPQHF. As DNA, the CDR3 is TGTGCCATCAGAGCCGGGACAGGGAGTAATCAGCCCCAGCATTTT.

The J gene is TRBJ2-3, the V gene TRBV9; TRBD2 agrees at 10 bases. Germline-derived CDR1 and CDR2 are SGDLS and YYNGEE. The V segment lost 4 bases and the J segment 1 base; nucleotides outside the gene matches: 3. The CDR3 totals 15 residues. The CDR3 is CASSSSGGGTDTQYF. The CDR3 DNA follows: TGTGCCAGCAGCTCTAGCGGGGGAGGCACAGATACGCAGTATTTT.

The chain recombines TRBV2 with TRBJ2-5; the D gene is possibly TRBD1 (6 bases). V was trimmed by 8 bases and J by 1 base, leaving 17 bases between them. The CDR3 extends over 15 amino acids. Per the germline V gene, CDR1 is SNHLY and CDR2 is FYNNEI. The DNA of the CDR3 is TGTGCCAGCGCACGACAGGTGGTGGGCCAAGAGACCCAGTACTTC. This translates into CASARQVVGQETQYF.

V usage is TRBV7-3 and J usage is TRBJ2-7, with 9 bases fitting TRBD1. The CDR3 has 16 residues. Germline CDR1 and CDR2: SGHTA and FQGTGA. Trimming took 6 bases from V and 5 from J; bases not matched to a gene: 14. The CDR3 sequence is CASSYNPGTGNNEQYF. The CDR3 DNA reads as TGTGCCAGCAGTTACAATCCCGGGACAGGGAACAACGAGCAGTACTTC. Together with reference TRBV7-3 and TRBJ2-7, the CDR3 gives the full variable domain: GAGVSQTPSNKVTEKGKYVELRCDPISGHTALYWYRQSLGQGPEFLIYFQGTGAADDSGLPNDRFFAVRPEGSVSTLKIQRTERGDSAVYLCASSYNPGTGNNEQYFGPGTRLTVT.

The chain is built from TRBV4-2 and TRBJ2-3, with D perhaps TRBD2 (5 bases). The V gene's germline CDR1 is LGHNA and CDR2 YNFKEQ. The CDR3 has 15 residues. Trimming stripped 3 bases from V and 2 bases from J, with 12 bases between. CDR3 in amino acids: CASSHRSGFTDTQYF. CDR3 bases: TGTGCCAGCAGCCATCGGAGCGGATTCACAGATACGCAGTATTTT.

This clone was picked up one time. The chain uses TRBV19 and TRBJ2-5, with D possibly being TRBD1 (5 bases). V gave up 5 bases and J gave up 4 bases, with 11 bases separating them. The CDR3 consists of 13 residues. Germline V gene data show CDR1 as LNHDA and CDR2 as SQIVND (reference sequence). In nucleotides, the CDR3 is TGTGCCAGTAGTTCCAGGGTTCGAGAGACCCAGTACTTC. This gives the protein CASSSRVRETQYF.

The chain uses TRBV7-3 and TRBJ1-1, with D unclear. The CDR3 contains 13 residues. Trimming left V 3 bases short and J 2 bases short, with 7 bases between. Germline loops: CDR1 SGHTA, CDR2 FQGTGA. This CDR3 reads CASSFNLNTEAFF. CDR3 DNA: TGTGCCAGCAGCTTTAACCTTAACACTGAAGCTTTCTTT.

This clone was recorded only once. This chain connects TRBV5-1 to TRBJ2-2, with D possibly TRBD2 on 6 matching bases. V lost 4 bases and J 2 bases, leaving 18 bases between the germline ends. Germline V gene lookup returns CDR1 SGHRS and CDR2 YFSETQ. CDR3 length equals 17 residues. The CDR3 here is CASSRGPSDLNTGELFF. The CDR3 DNA reads as TGCGCCAGCAGCCGGGGTCCTAGCGACCTAAACACCGGGGAGCTGTTTTTT.

The V and J genes are TRBV6-5 and TRBJ2-7; D remains unclear. The V end lost 2 bases, the J end lost 2 bases, and 1 base lay between the germline ends. CDR1 is MNHEY and CDR2 is SVGAGI in the germline V gene. The CDR3 is 11 amino acids. CDR3 sequence reads: CASSYTYEQYF. The CDR3 coding sequence is TGTGCCAGCAGTTACACCTACGAGCAGTACTTC.

CDR3 in amino acids: CASSSTHSSYEQYF. The CDR3 coding sequence is TGTGCCAGCAGCTCTACTCATAGCTCCTACGAGCAGTACTTC. The V call is TRBV7-9, the J call TRBJ2-7; D ambiguous. CDR1 SEHNR and CDR2 FQNEAQ come from the germline V gene (reference sequence). This CDR3 has 14 amino acids. V was pared by 4 bases and J by 0 bases, with 10 bases between.

The genes are TRBV23-1 and TRBJ2-1; 7 bases map to TRBD2. TRBV23-1 counts as an open reading frame of uncertain function. The J segment lost 0 bases and the V segment lost 2 bases, leaving 7 bases of the junction unmatched. There are 17 residues in the CDR3. The chain's CDR3 is CASSQLNSGFSYNEQFF. The CDR3 DNA reads TGCGCCAGCAGTCAACTTAATAGCGGGTTCTCCTACAATGAGCAGTTCTTC.

The rearrangement links TRBV5-6 to TRBJ1-2, with a possible D match to TRBD1 (6 bases). The germline CDR1 and CDR2 sequences are SGHDT and YYEEEE. Trimming took 2 bases from V and 3 from J, leaving 11 bases between them. The CDR3 extends over 14 amino acids. The CDR3 DNA follows: TGTGCCAGCAGCTTTGTTAAGGGGGACTATGGCTACACCTTC. Amino acid sequence: CASSFVKGDYGYTF.